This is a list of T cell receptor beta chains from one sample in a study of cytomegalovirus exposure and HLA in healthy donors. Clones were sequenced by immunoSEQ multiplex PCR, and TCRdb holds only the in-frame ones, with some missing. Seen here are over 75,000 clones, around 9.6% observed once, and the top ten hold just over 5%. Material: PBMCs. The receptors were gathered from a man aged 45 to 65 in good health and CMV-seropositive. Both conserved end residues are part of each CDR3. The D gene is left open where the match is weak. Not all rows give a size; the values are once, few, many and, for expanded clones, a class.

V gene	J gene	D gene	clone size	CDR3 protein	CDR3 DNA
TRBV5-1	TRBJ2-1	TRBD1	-	CASSLGLTGGPNEQFF	TGCGCCAGCAGCTTGGGGTTGACAGGGGGCCCCAATGAGCAGTTCTTC
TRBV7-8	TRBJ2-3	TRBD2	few	CASSEETSRGTDTQYF	TGTGCCAGCAGCGAGGAGACTAGCCGAGGTACAGATACGCAGTATTTT
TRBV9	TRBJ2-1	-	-	CASSPGLPPLHNEQFF	TGTGCCAGCAGCCCAGGACTACCACCGTTGCACAATGAGCAGTTCTTC
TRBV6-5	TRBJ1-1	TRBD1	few	CASRVQRTGNTEAFF	TGTGCCAGCAGGGTTCAAAGGACAGGGAACACTGAAGCTTTCTTT
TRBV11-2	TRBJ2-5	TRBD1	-	CASSLAGTGLETQYF	TGTGCCAGCAGCTTAGCAGGGACAGGGTTAGAGACCCAGTACTTC
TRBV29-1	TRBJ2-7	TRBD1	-	CSVVGTGGSYEQYF	TGCAGCGTTGTGGGGACAGGGGGGTCTTACGAGCAGTACTTC
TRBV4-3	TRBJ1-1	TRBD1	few	CASSHTGQVTEAFF	TGCGCCAGCAGCCACACCGGACAGGTCACTGAAGCTTTCTTT
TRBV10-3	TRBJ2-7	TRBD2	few	CAISVTGSGSSYEQYF	TGTGCCATCAGTGTGACGGGGAGCGGGAGCTCCTACGAGCAGTACTTC
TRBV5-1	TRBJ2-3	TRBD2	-	CASSSGAGGWTDTQYF	TGCGCCAGCAGCTCTGGCGCGGGGGGTTGGACAGATACGCAGTATTTT
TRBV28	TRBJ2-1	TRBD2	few	CASSSDGRASEQFF	TGTGCCAGCAGTTCGGACGGGAGGGCTTCCGAGCAGTTCTTC
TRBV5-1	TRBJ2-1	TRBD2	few	CASSQARGAGGRNEQFF	TGCGCCAGCAGCCAAGCCAGGGGAGCGGGAGGAAGGAATGAGCAGTTCTTC
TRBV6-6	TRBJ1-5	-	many	CASSYEGQPQHF	TGTGCCAGCAGTTACGAGGGTCAGCCCCAGCATTTT
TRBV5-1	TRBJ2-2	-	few	CASSLDGGPTGELFF	TGCGCCAGCAGTTTGGATGGGGGCCCCACCGGGGAGCTGTTTTTT
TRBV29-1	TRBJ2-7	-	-	CSVDSGSGVEQYF	TGCAGCGTTGACAGTGGGAGTGGGGTCGAGCAGTACTTC
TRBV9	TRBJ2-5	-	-	CASSAKPGWETQYF	TGTGCCAGCAGCGCCAAACCAGGGTGGGAGACCCAGTACTTC
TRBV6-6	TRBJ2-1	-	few	CASRPSDDGQFF	TGTGCCAGCAGGCCTAGCGACGATGGGCAGTTCTTC
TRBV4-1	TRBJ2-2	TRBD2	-	CASSPGLAGVPGELFF	TGCGCCAGCAGCCCGGGACTAGCGGGAGTGCCCGGGGAGCTGTTTTTT
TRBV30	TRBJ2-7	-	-	CAWSVLRPTTRQSSYEQYF	TGTGCCTGGAGTGTACTTCGACCCACTACTAGGCAGAGCTCCTACGAGCAGTACTTC
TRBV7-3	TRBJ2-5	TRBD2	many	CASSRSGSWETQYF	TGTGCCAGCAGCAGAAGCGGGAGCTGGGAGACCCAGTACTTC
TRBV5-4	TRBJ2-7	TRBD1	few	CASSSGQGAYEQYF	TGTGCCAGCAGCTCTGGACAGGGGGCATACGAGCAGTACTTC
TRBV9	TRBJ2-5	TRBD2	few	CASSVTSGSGETQYF	TGTGCCAGCAGCGTGACTAGCGGGAGTGGCGAGACCCAGTACTTC
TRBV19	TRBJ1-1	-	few	CASSIARRQTEAFF	TGTGCCAGTAGTATAGCCCGAAGACAAACAGAAGCTTTCTTT
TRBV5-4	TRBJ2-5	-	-	CASSLYIVQETQYF	TGTGCCAGCAGCTTGTACATTGTCCAAGAGACCCAGTACTTC
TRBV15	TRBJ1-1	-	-	CATSPPVPGTEAFF	TGTGCCACCAGTCCCCCCGTCCCGGGCACTGAAGCTTTCTTT
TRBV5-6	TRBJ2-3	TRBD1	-	CASSPGTRTGTQYF	TGTGCCAGCAGCCCCGGGACGAGGACAGGTACGCAGTATTTT
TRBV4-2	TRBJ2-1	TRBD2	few	CASSLSEGSGRENEQFF	TGTGCCAGCAGCCTGTCAGAGGGTAGCGGGAGGGAGAATGAGCAGTTCTTC
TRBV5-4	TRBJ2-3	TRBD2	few	CASSSRLAGLDTQYF	TGTGCCAGCAGCTCCAGGCTAGCGGGACTCGATACGCAGTATTTT
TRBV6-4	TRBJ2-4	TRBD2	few	CASGEREGGIQYF	TGTGCCAGCGGCGAGCGGGAGGGGGGCATTCAGTACTTC
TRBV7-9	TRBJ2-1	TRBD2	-	CASSTGTSGYNEQFF	TGTGCCAGCAGCACCGGGACTAGCGGTTACAATGAGCAGTTCTTC
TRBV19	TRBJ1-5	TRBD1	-	CASNRDRGPQPQHF	TGTGCCAGTAATCGGGACAGGGGGCCTCAGCCCCAGCATTTT
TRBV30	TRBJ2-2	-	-	CAWSVEVWDLNTGELFF	TGTGCCTGGAGTGTAGAGGTTTGGGACTTAAACACCGGGGAGCTGTTTTTT
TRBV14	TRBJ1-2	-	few	CASSQVRVVGNMEGYTF	TGTGCCAGCAGCCAAGTACGCGTAGTAGGAAATATGGAGGGCTACACCTTC
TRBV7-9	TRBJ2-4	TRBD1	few	CASSPTGVSQNIQYF	TGTGCCAGCAGCCCGACAGGGGTTTCCCAAAACATTCAGTACTTC
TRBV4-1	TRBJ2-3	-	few	CASSQEVETPEADTQYF	TGCGCCAGCAGCCAAGAGGTTGAAACCCCCGAGGCGGATACGCAGTATTTT
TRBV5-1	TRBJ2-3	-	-	CASSLDSYTQYF	TGCGCCAGCAGCTTGGACTCGTATACGCAGTATTTT
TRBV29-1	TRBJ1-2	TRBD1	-	CSGGQGARFSGYTF	TGCAGCGGTGGACAGGGGGCCCGTTTCAGTGGCTACACCTTC
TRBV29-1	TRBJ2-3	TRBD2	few	CSVEESGNTQYF	TGCAGCGTTGAGGAAAGCGGGAATACGCAGTATTTT
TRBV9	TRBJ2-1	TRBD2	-	CASSASGRADEQFF	TGTGCCAGCAGCGCTAGCGGGAGGGCCGATGAGCAGTTCTTC
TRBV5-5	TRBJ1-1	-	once	CASSRIRAENTEAFF	TGTGCCAGCAGCCGAATCAGGGCGGAAAACACTGAAGCTTTCTTT
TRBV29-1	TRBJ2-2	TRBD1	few	CSVEQGAGTGELFF	TGCAGCGTCGAACAGGGGGCGGGCACCGGGGAGCTGTTTTTT
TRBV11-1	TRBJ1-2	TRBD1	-	CASSLGQGVDGYTF	TGTGCCAGCAGCTTGGGACAGGGAGTGGATGGCTACACCTTC
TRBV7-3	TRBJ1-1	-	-	CASSLNAGEGGAFF	TGTGCCAGCAGCTTAAACGCAGGGGAAGGGGGAGCTTTCTTT
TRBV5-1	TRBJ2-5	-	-	CASSAGYIRQETQYF	TGCGCCAGCAGCGCAGGCTACATCCGCCAAGAGACCCAGTACTTC
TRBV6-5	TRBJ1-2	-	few	CASSPRGGGAAGYTF	TGTGCCAGCAGCCCACGCGGCGGGGGCGCGGCCGGCTACACCTTC
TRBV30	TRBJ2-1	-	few	CAWSEAGPNPRGSYNEQFF	TGTGCCTGGAGTGAAGCCGGACCCAATCCCAGGGGATCCTACAATGAGCAGTTCTTC
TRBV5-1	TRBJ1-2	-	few	CASSFVIAGAYGYTF	TGCGCCAGCAGCTTTGTTATCGCTGGGGCCTATGGCTACACCTTC
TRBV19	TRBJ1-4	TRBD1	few	CASRKGQGGTNEKLFF	TGTGCCAGTAGGAAGGGACAGGGAGGCACTAATGAAAAACTGTTTTTT
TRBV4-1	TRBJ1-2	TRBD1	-	CASRAGGDYGYTF	TGCGCCAGCAGGGCAGGGGGTGACTATGGCTACACCTTC
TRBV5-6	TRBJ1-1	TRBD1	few	CASSPGTGGGTEAFF	TGTGCCAGCAGCCCTGGGACAGGGGGAGGCACTGAAGCTTTCTTT
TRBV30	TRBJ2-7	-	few	CAWASTYEQYF	TGTGCCTGGGCCAGTACCTACGAGCAGTACTTC
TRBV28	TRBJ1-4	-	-	CASSGANGNEKLFF	TGTGCCAGCTCAGGGGCCAACGGGAATGAAAAACTGTTTTTT
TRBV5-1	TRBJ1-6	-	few	CASSLDRENSPLHF	TGCGCCAGCAGCTTGGACAGGGAAAATTCACCCCTCCACTTT
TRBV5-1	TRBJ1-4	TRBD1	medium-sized	CASSPTASGQGEKLFF	TGCGCCAGCAGCCCTACTGCCTCGGGACAGGGGGAAAAACTGTTTTTT